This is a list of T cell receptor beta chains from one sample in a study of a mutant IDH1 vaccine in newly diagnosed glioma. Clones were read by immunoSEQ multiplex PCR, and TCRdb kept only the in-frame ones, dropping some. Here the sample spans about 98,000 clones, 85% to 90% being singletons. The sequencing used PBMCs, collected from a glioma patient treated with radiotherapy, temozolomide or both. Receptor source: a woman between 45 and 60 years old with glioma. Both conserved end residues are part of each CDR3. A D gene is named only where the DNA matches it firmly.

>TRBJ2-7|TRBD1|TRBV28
TGTGCCAGCAGTCCTCCGGACAGGGTTCGGGAGCAGTACTTC
CASSPPDRVREQYF
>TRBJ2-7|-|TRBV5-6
TGTGCCAGCAGCTTGGTGGAAGCCTACGAGCAGTACTTC
CASSLVEAYEQYF
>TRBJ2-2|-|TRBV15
TGTGCCACCAGCAGAGGGGCTAGCAGTAACACCGGGGAGCTGTTTTTT
CATSRGASSNTGELFF
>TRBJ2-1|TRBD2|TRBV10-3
TGTGCCATCAGCAAGACTAGCGGGAAGGCGCCGCTGGGGGACAATGAGCAGTTCTTC
CAISKTSGKAPLGDNEQFF
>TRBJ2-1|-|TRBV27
TGTGCCACCGTGGCGAGAGGGGATGAGCAGTTCTTC
CATVARGDEQFF
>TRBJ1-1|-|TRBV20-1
TGCAGTGCTCCCATGAACACTGAAGCTTTCTTT
CSAPMNTEAFF
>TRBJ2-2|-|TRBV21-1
TGTGCCAGCAGCAAAGGGACTAGCGGGAGGACCGGGGAGCTGTTTTTT
CASSKGTSGRTGELFF
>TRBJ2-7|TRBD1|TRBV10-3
TGTGCCATCAATAAAGACAGGGGCCCGCTGGGGGAGCAGTACTTC
CAINKDRGPLGEQYF
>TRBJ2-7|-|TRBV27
TGTGCCAGCAGTTTAAGGACGGATGCCTACGAGCAGTACTTC
CASSLRTDAYEQYF
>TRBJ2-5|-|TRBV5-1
TGCGCCAGCTCCGGGGAAGGGCACGAGACCCAGTACTTC
CASSGEGHETQYF
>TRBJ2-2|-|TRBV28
TGTGCCAGCAGGCAGACTAGTTCCGGGGAGCTGTTTTTT
CASRQTSSGELFF
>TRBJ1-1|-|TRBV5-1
TGCGCCAGCAGCTTCGCCCAAGGCATGAACACTGAAGCTTTCTTT
CASSFAQGMNTEAFF
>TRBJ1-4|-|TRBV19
TGTGCCAGTAGTATAGATTTGGGACTCGTTAATGAAAAACTGTTTTTT
CASSIDLGLVNEKLFF
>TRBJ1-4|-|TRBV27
TGTGCCAGTCGCCCGAGGGGAGTGGGGGAAAAACTGTTTTTT
CASRPRGVGEKLFF
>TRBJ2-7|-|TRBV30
TGTGCCTGGAGTTTCGGGACCCACGAGCAGTACTTC
CAWSFGTHEQYF
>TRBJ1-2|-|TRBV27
TGTGCCAGCGGCCCCCGTTCGAGGGGCGCTATTGAGACCTTC
CASGPRSRGAIETF
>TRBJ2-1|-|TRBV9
TGTGCCAGCAGCGTAGGGGGCATGATGAATGAGCAGTTCTTC
CASSVGGMMNEQFF
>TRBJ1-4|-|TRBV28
TGTGCCAGCAAGCGGTTGTATGAAAAACTGTTTTTT
CASKRLYEKLFF
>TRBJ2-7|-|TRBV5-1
TGCGCCAGCAGCTTCAACAGTGAGAGTCCTGGCTACGAGCAGTACTTC
CASSFNSESPGYEQYF
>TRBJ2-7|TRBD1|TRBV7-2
TGTGCCAGCAGCTTAACAGGGGGTTCCTACGAGCAGTACTTC
CASSLTGGSYEQYF
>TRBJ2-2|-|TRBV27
TGTGCCAGCAGTTTAGCCCGCGTGAACACCGGGGAGCTGTTTTTT
CASSLARVNTGELFF
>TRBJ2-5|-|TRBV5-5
TGTGCCAGCAGCTTGGGTATAGGTGAGACCCAGTACTTC
CASSLGIGETQYF
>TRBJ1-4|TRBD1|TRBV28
TGTGCCAGCAGTTCATCCGGGACAGGGAGTGAAAAACTGTTTTTT
CASSSSGTGSEKLFF
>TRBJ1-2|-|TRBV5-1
TGCGCCAGCAGCTTGGAATCGGGTTACGGCTACACCTTC
CASSLESGYGYTF
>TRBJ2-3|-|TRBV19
TGTGCCAGTACCCCAGGGGGGGCAGATACGCAGTATTTT
CASTPGGADTQYF
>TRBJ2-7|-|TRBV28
TGTGCCAGCAGTTTCTCACAGGGTAGTGTGAACGAGCAGTACTTC
CASSFSQGSVNEQYF